This T cell receptor beta chain derives from a study of blood T cell repertoires in COVID-19. Overall study context: Sites in the United States, Italy and Spain provided acute and convalescent COVID-19 samples. T cells, B-cell-depleted T cells, or PBMCs provided the cDNA or gDNA that served as material.

The CDR3 runs 14 residues. Per germline, CDR1 SEHNR and CDR2 FQNEAQ (reference sequence). The V segment lost 5 bases and the J segment 5 bases; nucleotides outside the gene matches: 7. Original processing notes: Amplification of reference gene primers provided the estimated nucleated cell counts. Sequencing was performed with immunoSEQ multiplex PCR; in TCRdb, only in-frame clones are kept and a portion is missing. The V and J calls and clone size are taken from that table; D and trimming were inferred from the DNA. The data hold 200,000 to 300,000 clones, with less than 90% observed a single time. This chain uses TRBV7-9 with TRBJ1-1, with 8 bases aligning to TRBD1. The sequence was collected from a woman aged 40 to 50 who had recovered from COVID-19. The sequenced sample consisted of peripheral blood. The CDR3 here is CASSPTGGGTEAFF. The CDR3 bases are TGTGCCAGCAGCCCTACAGGGGGTGGGACTGAAGCTTTCTTT.